This TCR beta chain was sequenced for a study of tumor-infiltrating lymphocytes in primary liver carcinoma. Whole-study context: Tumors, staged T1-T3 N0M0, spanned about 4 to 11 cm. Overall study results and limits: The top-250-clone fraction was significantly higher in tumors than in blood (p = 0.039). Paired tumor-adjacent and tumor-blood samples overlapped less than tumor region pairs did.

Blood RNA originated from unsorted whole blood, with germline DNA additionally extracted. Every patient had chronic HBV infection and was treatment-naive. Notes on this clonotype: Its target is unknown. One junction end does not reproduce the germline sequence, and a read error may be involved.

Reverse transcription of about 500 ng total RNA with a constant-region primer produced TCR beta cDNA. Construction of TCR beta libraries relied on three successive nested multiplex PCR rounds employing slightly modified ARM-PCR. The study ran its first two PCR rounds for around 10 cycles each, using TRBV1-TRBV30 forward primers and a C-beta reverse primer. Using its own MiXCR run on the multiplex PCR reads, TCRdb lists one record per CDR3 protein. The data contain 250,000 to 350,000 distinct CDR3 sequences, nearly 60% of them singletons. Germline CDR1 SGHAT, CDR2 FQNNGV. The CDR3 runs to 15 residues.

The TCR was taken from a woman younger than 45 with primary liver carcinoma and hepatitis B virus infection. The chain has TRBV11-2 and TRBJ2-3, with 8 positions matching TRBD2. Sequenced input: peripheral blood. The CDR3 sequence: CSSSPGNGRADTQYF. The DNA of the CDR3 is TGTTCCAGCAGCCCAGGAAACGGGAGGGCAGATACGCAGTATTTT.